This T cell receptor beta chain was profiled in a study of response to subunit inactivated influenza vaccine. Broader study findings: The study's authors posited that every seasonal influenza vaccination enlists few new T cells.

As to this clonotype: Its specificity is unknown.

The V end was cut by 0 bases, the J end by 5 bases, with 17 bases between. Germline loops: CDR1 DFQATT, CDR2 SNEGSKA (reference sequence). This CDR3 has 15 amino acids. TCRdb passed the RT-PCR reads through MiXCR, listing each CDR3 protein once. Of roughly 710,000 distinct CDR3 sequences listed, 12% to 15% are singletons. The V call is TRBV20-1, the J call TRBJ2-7; D may be TRBD1 (5 bases). This TCR was sampled from a man aged 45 to 65 who received an inactivated influenza vaccine. Source: PBMCs from blood, taken 14 to 15 days before vaccination. The CDR3 nucleotides read TGCAGTGCTAGAGACTGGAAGGGGCTTCGGAACGAGCAGTACTTC. This codes for CSARDWKGLRNEQYF.